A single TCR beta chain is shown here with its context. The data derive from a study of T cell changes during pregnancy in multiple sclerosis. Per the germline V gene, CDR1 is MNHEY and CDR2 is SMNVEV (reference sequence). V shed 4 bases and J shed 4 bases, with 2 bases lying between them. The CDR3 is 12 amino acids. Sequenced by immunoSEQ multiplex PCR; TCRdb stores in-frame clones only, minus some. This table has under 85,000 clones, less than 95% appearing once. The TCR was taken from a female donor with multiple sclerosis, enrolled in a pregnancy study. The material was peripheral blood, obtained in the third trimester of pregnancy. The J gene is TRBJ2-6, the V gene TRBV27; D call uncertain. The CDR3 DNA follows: TGTGCCAGCAGTTCGGGGGCCAACGTCCTGACTTTC. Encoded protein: CASSSGANVLTF.